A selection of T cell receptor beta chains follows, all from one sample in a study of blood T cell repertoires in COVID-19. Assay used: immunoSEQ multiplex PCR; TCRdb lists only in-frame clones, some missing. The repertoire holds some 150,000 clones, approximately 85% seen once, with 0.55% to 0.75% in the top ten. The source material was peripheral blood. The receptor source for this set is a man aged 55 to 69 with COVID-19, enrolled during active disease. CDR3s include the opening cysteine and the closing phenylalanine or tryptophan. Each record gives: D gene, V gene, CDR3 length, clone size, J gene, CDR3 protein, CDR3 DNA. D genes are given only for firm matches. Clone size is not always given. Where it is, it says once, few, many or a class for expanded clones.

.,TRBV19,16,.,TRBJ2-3,CASSIDLGLSTDTQYF,TGTGCCAGTAGTATAGACTTGGGACTTTCCACAGATACGCAGTATTTT
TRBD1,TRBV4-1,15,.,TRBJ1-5,CASSQQGASNQPQHF,TGCGCCAGCAGCCAACAGGGGGCGAGCAATCAGCCCCAGCATTTT
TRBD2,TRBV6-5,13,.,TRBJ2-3,CASVGGNTDTQYF,TGTGCCAGCGTGGGGGGGAACACAGATACGCAGTATTTT
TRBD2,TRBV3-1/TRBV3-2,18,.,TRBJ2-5,CASSQDRLIAGVQETQYF,TGTGCCAGCAGCCAAGATCGTCTTATCGCGGGGGTGCAAGAGACCCAGTACTTC
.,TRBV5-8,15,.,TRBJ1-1,CASSSWANSNTEAFF,TGTGCCAGCAGCTCCTGGGCCAATTCGAACACTGAAGCTTTCTTT
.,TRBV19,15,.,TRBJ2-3,CASSETGFSTDTQYF,TGTGCCAGTAGTGAGACAGGCTTTAGCACAGATACGCAGTATTTT
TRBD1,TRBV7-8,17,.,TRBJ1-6,CASSPEAAGQRNSPLHF,TGTGCCAGCAGCCCAGAGGCGGCGGGACAGAGAAATTCACCCCTCCACTTT
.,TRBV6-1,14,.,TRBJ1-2,CASSEALRGYGYTF,TGTGCCAGCAGTGAAGCGCTTCGCGGGTATGGCTACACCTTC
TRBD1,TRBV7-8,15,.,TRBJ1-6,CASSIGQGITSPLHF,TGTGCCAGCAGCATAGGACAGGGGATCACTTCACCCCTCCACTTT
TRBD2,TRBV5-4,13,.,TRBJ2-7,CASSLVLAGEQYF,TGTGCCAGCAGCTTGGTACTAGCGGGCGAGCAGTACTTC
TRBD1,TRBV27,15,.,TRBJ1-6,CASSWTGGANSPLHF,TGTGCCAGCAGTTGGACAGGGGGCGCCAATTCACCCCTCCACTTT
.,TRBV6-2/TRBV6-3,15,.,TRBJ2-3,CASSTPGLGTDTQYF,TGTGCCAGCAGTACTCCGGGATTAGGTACAGATACGCAGTATTTT
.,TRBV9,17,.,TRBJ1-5,CASSVEVRGGSNQPQHF,TGTGCCAGCAGCGTAGAGGTAAGGGGGGGAAGCAATCAGCCCCAGCATTTT
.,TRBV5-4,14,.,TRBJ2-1,CASSIQGLNNEQFF,TGTGCCAGCAGCATACAGGGTCTCAACAATGAGCAGTTCTTC
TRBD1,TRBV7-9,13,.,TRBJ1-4,CAIQGQGDEKLFF,TGTGCCATCCAGGGACAGGGCGACGAAAAACTGTTTTTT
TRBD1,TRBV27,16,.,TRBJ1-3,CASSLGDGTGRNTIYF,TGTGCCAGCAGTTTAGGCGACGGGACAGGGCGAAACACCATATATTTT
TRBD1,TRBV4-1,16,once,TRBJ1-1,CASSQATGGQNTEAFF,TGCGCCAGCAGCCAAGCCACAGGGGGTCAGAACACTGAAGCTTTCTTT
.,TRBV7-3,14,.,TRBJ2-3,CASSTTSSTDTQYF,TGTGCCAGCAGCACTACCTCATCCACAGATACGCAGTATTTT
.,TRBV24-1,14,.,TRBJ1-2,CATSDFGVNYGYTF,TGTGCCACCAGTGATTTCGGGGTTAACTATGGCTACACCTTC
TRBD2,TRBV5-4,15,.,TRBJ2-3,CASSPAGGRTDTQYF,TGTGCCAGCAGCCCAGCGGGGGGTCGCACAGATACGCAGTATTTT
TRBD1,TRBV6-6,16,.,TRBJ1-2,CASRPGQGPANYGYTF,TGTGCCAGCAGACCGGGACAGGGGCCAGCTAACTATGGCTACACCTTC
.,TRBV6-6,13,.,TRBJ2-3,CASSYPNTDTQYF,TGTGCCAGCAGTTACCCTAACACAGATACGCAGTATTTT
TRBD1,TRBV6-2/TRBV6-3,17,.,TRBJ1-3,CASSSTGTGSSGNTIYF,TGTGCCAGCAGTTCCACCGGGACAGGTAGCTCTGGAAACACCATATATTTT
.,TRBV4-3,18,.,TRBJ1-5,CASSQEPPTGYGNQPQHF,TGCGCCAGCAGCCAAGAGCCCCCGACAGGTTACGGCAATCAGCCCCAGCATTTT
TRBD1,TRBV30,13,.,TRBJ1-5,CAWTGGSNQPQHF,TGTGCCTGGACAGGGGGTAGCAATCAGCCCCAGCATTTT
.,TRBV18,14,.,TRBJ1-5,CASSPVGGVQPQHF,TGTGCCAGCTCACCAGTGGGAGGGGTACAGCCCCAGCATTTT
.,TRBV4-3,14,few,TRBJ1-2,CASSQELAGPRYTF,TGCGCCAGCAGCCAAGAATTGGCAGGCCCTCGCTACACCTTC
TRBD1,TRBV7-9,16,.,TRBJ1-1,CASSTRTGQMNTEAFF,TGTGCCAGCAGCACGAGAACGGGACAGATGAACACTGAAGCTTTCTTT
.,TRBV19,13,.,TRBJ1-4,CASNRGAKEKLFF,TGTGCCAGTAACCGGGGGGCAAAGGAAAAACTGTTTTTT
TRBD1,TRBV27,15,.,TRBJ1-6,CASSSQGAGYSPLHF,TGTGCCAGCAGTTCGCAGGGGGCTGGGTATTCACCCCTCCACTTT
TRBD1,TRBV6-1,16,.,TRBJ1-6,CASSETRAGGSSPLHF,TGTGCCAGCAGTGAAACTCGGGCAGGGGGAAGTTCACCCCTCCACTTT
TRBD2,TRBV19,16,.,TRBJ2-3,CASIDSGGASTDTQYF,TGTGCCAGTATTGATAGCGGGGGCGCTAGCACAGATACGCAGTATTTT
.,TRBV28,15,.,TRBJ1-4,CASSVTDPTNEKLFF,TGTGCCAGCAGTGTCACAGACCCAACTAATGAAAAACTGTTTTTT
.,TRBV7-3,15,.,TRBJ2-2,CASSLLAPDTGELFF,TGTGCCAGCAGCTTACTAGCGCCAGACACCGGGGAGCTGTTTTTT
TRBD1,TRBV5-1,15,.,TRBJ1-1,CASSSQTGVNTEAFF,TGCGCCAGCAGCTCCCAAACAGGGGTGAACACTGAAGCTTTCTTT
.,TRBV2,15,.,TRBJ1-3,CASSADRLTGNTIYF,TGTGCCAGCAGCGCGGACAGATTGACTGGAAACACCATATATTTT
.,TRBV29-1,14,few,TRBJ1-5,CSAVAGAGNQPQHF,TGCAGCGCCGTAGCGGGGGCCGGCAATCAGCCCCAGCATTTT
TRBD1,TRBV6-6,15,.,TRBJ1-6,CASRGQGAKNSPLHF,TGTGCCAGCAGGGGACAGGGGGCAAAGAATTCACCCCTCCACTTT
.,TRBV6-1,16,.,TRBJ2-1,CASSEQALSSYNEQFF,TGTGCCAGCAGTGAGCAGGCCCTGAGCTCCTACAATGAGCAGTTCTTC
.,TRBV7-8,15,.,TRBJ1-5,CASSWGVGSNQPQHF,TGTGCCAGCAGCTGGGGGGTAGGTAGCAATCAGCCCCAGCATTTT
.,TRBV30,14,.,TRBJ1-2,CAWSQTRVGYGYTF,TGTGCCTGGAGTCAGACGCGGGTGGGGTACGGCTACACCTTC
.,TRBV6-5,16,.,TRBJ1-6,CASSSRLGVTNSPLHF,TGTGCCAGCAGTTCCCGGCTGGGAGTTACCAATTCACCCCTCCACTTT
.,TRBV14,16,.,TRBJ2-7,CASSQESSSLNYEQYF,TGTGCCAGCAGCCAAGAAAGCAGTAGCCTAAACTACGAGCAGTACTTC
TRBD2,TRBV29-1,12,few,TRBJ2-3,CSVRGDTDTQYF,TGCAGCGTGCGGGGGGACACAGATACGCAGTATTTT
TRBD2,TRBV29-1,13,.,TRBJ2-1,CSVERTRGNEQFF,TGCAGCGTTGAGAGGACTAGGGGCAATGAGCAGTTCTTC
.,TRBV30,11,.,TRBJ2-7,CAWSIHYEQYF,TGTGCCTGGAGTATTCACTACGAGCAGTACTTC
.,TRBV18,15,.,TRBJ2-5,CASSPLPDRKETQYF,TGTGCCAGCTCACCACTGCCGGACAGAAAAGAGACCCAGTACTTC
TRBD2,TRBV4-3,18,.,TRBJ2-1,CASSHMVATSGLNNEQFF,TGCGCCAGCAGCCACATGGTGGCGACTAGCGGGCTCAACAATGAGCAGTTCTTC
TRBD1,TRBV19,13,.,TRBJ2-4,CASSTGQGLVQYF,TGTGCCAGTAGTACCGGACAGGGTCTGGTTCAGTACTTC
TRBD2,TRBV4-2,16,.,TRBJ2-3,CASSQGTSGAPDTQYF,TGTGCCAGCAGCCAGGGGACTAGCGGGGCGCCAGATACGCAGTATTTT
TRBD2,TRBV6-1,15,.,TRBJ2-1,CASSELAGDYNEQFF,TGTGCCAGCAGTGAACTAGCGGGGGACTACAATGAGCAGTTCTTC
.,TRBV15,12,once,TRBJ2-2,CATSRGGGELFF,TGTGCCACCAGCAGAGGAGGCGGGGAGCTGTTTTTT
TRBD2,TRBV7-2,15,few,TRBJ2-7,CASSTPPGLAYEQYF,TGTGCCAGCAGCACCCCGCCGGGACTAGCGTATGAGCAGTACTTC
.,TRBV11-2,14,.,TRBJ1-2,CASSSQQGNYGYTF,TGTGCCAGCAGCTCCCAACAGGGCAACTATGGCTACACCTTC